The 19 T cell receptor beta chains reported below all come from one sample, sequenced in a study of T cell clones after liver transplantation. Sequencing used immunoSEQ multiplex PCR; TCRdb keeps in-frame clones, though not all of them. The sample records 55,000 to 75,000 clones, more than 85% being singletons. The material was CD4+ T cells from blood, obtained less than 28 months after liver transplant. All receptors derive from a human patient who received a liver transplant. Some T cells may be the graft donor's.

The J gene is TRBJ1-6, the V gene TRBV30, with 8 bases identical to TRBD1. The CDR3 length is 13 residues. Germline CDR1 GTSNPN, CDR2 SVGIG (reference sequence). Losses at the gene ends were 3 bases for V and 5 bases for J; bases not matched to a gene: 0. CDR3 amino acids: CAWRTGDNSPLHF. CDR3 nucleotides: TGTGCCTGGAGGACAGGGGATAATTCACCCCTCCACTTT.

The chain combines TRBV11-3 with TRBJ2-5, with 13 bases fitting TRBD2. This CDR3 is built from 16 residues. Germline V gene data show CDR1 as SGHNT and CDR2 as YENEEA. V shed 1 base, J shed 5 bases, and the junction held 4 bases outside the gene matches. The CDR3 DNA is TGTGCCAGCAGCTTAGGGACTAGCGGGAGCGGGGAGACCCAGTACTTC. Protein sequence: CASSLGTSGSGETQYF.

The gene calls are TRBV11-3 and TRBJ2-5, with D unresolved. Germline V gene lookup returns CDR1 SGHNT and CDR2 YENEEA. V was cut by 6 bases and J by 1 base, with 9 bases left in between. This CDR3 has 13 amino acids. For the CDR3, the DNA is TGTGCCAGCAGGAGATCGCTCCAAGAGACCCAGTACTTC. Its translation: CASRRSLQETQYF.

This chain uses TRBV29-1 with TRBJ1-1; D gene unclear. CDR3 size: 12 residues. Between the trimmed V and J ends, which lost 4 bases and 7 bases, there was a span of 13 bases. Germline lookup yields CDR1 SQVTM and CDR2 ANQGSEA. CDR3 coding DNA: TGCAGCGTTGTAGGACCCCCACATGAAGCTTTCTTT. It codes for CSVVGPPHEAFF.

The CDR3: CASSWRGPNEKLFF. DNA of the CDR3: TGTGCCAGCAGTTGGAGGGGACCGAATGAAAAACTGTTTTTT. This chain links TRBV2 with TRBJ1-4; the D gene is possibly TRBD1 (5 bases). Germline V lookup: CDR1 SNHLY, CDR2 FYNNEI. The V and J ends lost 5 bases and 5 bases respectively, with 12 bases between them. The CDR3 loop spans 14 amino acids.

The V call is TRBV6-1, the J call TRBJ1-3, with a tentative D call TRBD1 (5 bases). The CDR3 is 14 residues long. Trimming cost V 4 bases and J 2 bases, with 9 bases left between them. In germline, CDR1 is MNHNS, CDR2 SASEGT. CDR3 in DNA: TGTGCCAGCAGTGTCGGGGGTGCTGGAAACACCATATATTTT. Translation: CASSVGGAGNTIYF.

The chain joins TRBV11-3 to TRBJ2-7; D ambiguous. This CDR3 is built from 11 residues. Per germline, CDR1 SGHNT and CDR2 YENEEA. V was shortened by 1 base and J by 6 bases, with 4 bases between the two germline ends. The CDR3 DNA follows: TGTGCCAGCAGCTTAGTCCGCGAGCAGTACTTC. It yields the protein CASSLVREQYF. Supplemented by reference TRBV11-3 and TRBJ2-7, the full variable domain reads EAGVVQSPRYKIIEKKQPVAFWCNPISGHNTLYWYLQNLGQGPELLIRYENEEAVDDSQLPKDRFSAERLKGVDSTLKIQPAELGDSAVYLCASSLVREQYFGPGTRLTVT.

In this sample, this clone turned up once. The rearrangement uses TRBV6-1 and TRBJ2-7, with D hard to call. From germline, CDR1 is MNHNS and CDR2 SASEGT. This CDR3 has 12 residues. Trimming removed 1 base at V and 3 bases at J, with 4 bases between. The CDR3 here is CASSEESYEQYF. The CDR3 DNA is TGTGCCAGCAGTGAAGAAAGCTACGAGCAGTACTTC.

This chain links TRBV5-1 with TRBJ2-7; 11 bases match TRBD2. Germline lookup yields CDR1 SGHRS and CDR2 YFSETQ. Germline trimming cut 3 bases from V and 2 bases from J; bases unmatched to any gene: 10. The CDR3 extends over 17 amino acids. The CDR3 reads CASSSRLLAGGPYEQYF. The CDR3 DNA sequence: TGCGCCAGCAGCTCGCGACTTCTAGCGGGAGGCCCCTACGAGCAGTACTTC.

This clone appeared a single time. The chain carries TRBV19 and TRBJ1-4; D is possibly TRBD1 (5 bases). Germline assignment: CDR1 LNHDA and CDR2 SQIVND (reference sequence). V was clipped by 2 bases and J by 5 bases, with 6 bases between them. The CDR3 covers 13 residues. The CDR3 nucleotides read TGTGCCAGTAGTATATGGGGGAATGAAAAACTGTTTTTT. Its translation: CASSIWGNEKLFF.

The V call is TRBV23-1, the J call TRBJ1-5; D not certain. TRBV23-1 is recorded as an ORF, its role being uncertain. V was clipped by 0 bases and J by 5 bases, with 5 bases between them. The CDR3 covers 13 residues. CDR3 in amino acids: CASSQSPHQPQHF. Here the CDR3 DNA reads TGCGCCAGCAGTCAATCCCCACATCAGCCCCAGCATTTT.

The chain combines TRBV7-9 with TRBJ2-2; D is ambiguous. V was trimmed by 8 bases and J by 1 base, leaving 20 bases between them. Per the germline V gene, CDR1 is SEHNR and CDR2 is FQNEAQ (reference sequence). This CDR3 region has 17 residues. The DNA of the CDR3 is TGTGCCAGCCAGCTAGGGCGCTTCAGCCTGAACACCGGGGAGCTGTTTTTT. Translated, it gives CASQLGRFSLNTGELFF.

V and J are TRBV7-3 and TRBJ2-3; D ambiguous. The length of the CDR3 is 12 residues. CDR1 SGHTA and CDR2 FQGTGA come from the germline V gene. The V and J ends lost 4 bases and 4 bases respectively, with 6 bases between them. The DNA of the CDR3 is TGTGCCAGCAGCTCTACCTCAGATACGCAGTATTTT. Translated: CASSSTSDTQYF.

CDR3 sequence (DNA): TGTGCCAGCAGCCCATCCGGGACAGGATATGGCTACACCTTC. This sequence encodes CASSPSGTGYGYTF. The chain employs TRBV7-9 and TRBJ1-2; 8 bases agree with TRBD1. This CDR3 has 14 amino acids. Losses at the gene ends were 5 bases for V and 5 bases for J; bases not matched to a gene: 7. The germline gives CDR1 SEHNR, CDR2 FQNEAQ (reference sequence).

The rearrangement uses TRBV29-1 and TRBJ2-5; 7 positions match TRBD1. V dropped 4 bases and J dropped 7; count of bases not matched to a gene: 9. There are 13 residues in the CDR3. The germline V gene has CDR1 SQVTM and CDR2 ANQGSEA. CDR3 in DNA: TGCAGCGTTGGGGTGACAGGGTTAGGGACCCAGTACTTC. Translation: CSVGVTGLGTQYF.

The V gene is TRBV25-1, the J gene TRBJ2-5; TRBD2 might be the D (5 bases). CDR3 length equals 15 residues. Germline V lookup: CDR1 MGHDK, CDR2 SYGVNS. Trimming left V 3 bases short and J 5 bases short, with 16 bases between. The CDR3 nucleotides are TGTGCCAGCAGTGATGGCCGCCGGCGAGGGGAGACCCAGTACTTC. Amino acid sequence: CASSDGRRRGETQYF.

A single count supports this clone. The genes are TRBV28 and TRBJ1-3; D perhaps matches TRBD1 (6 bases). Germline V CDR1 and CDR2: MDHEN, SYDVKM. Trimming removed 2 bases at V and 4 bases at J, with 12 bases between. The CDR3 has 15 amino acids. The CDR3 here is CASSLHEGGGNTIYF. As DNA, the CDR3 is TGTGCCAGCAGTTTACACGAAGGGGGAGGAAACACCATATATTTT.

The chain employs TRBV9 and TRBJ1-3; D not certain. CDR3 size: 15 residues. Trimming shortened V by 0 bases and J by 0 bases, and 7 bases separated the two germline ends. Looked up from germline, CDR1 is SGDLS and CDR2 is YYNGEE. The CDR3 spells CASSVGPSSGNTIYF. DNA for the CDR3: TGTGCCAGCAGCGTAGGACCGAGCTCTGGAAACACCATATATTTT.

This sequence joins TRBV2 and TRBJ1-5, with 7 bases aligning to TRBD1. This CDR3 is built from 15 residues. Losses at the gene ends were 6 bases for V and 6 bases for J; bases not matched to a gene: 11. The germline CDR1 and CDR2 sequences are SNHLY and FYNNEI. CDR3 bases: TGTGCCAGCAGCACTCAGGGGGTGGTAAGTCAGCCCCAGCATTTT. This encodes CASSTQGVVSQPQHF.